This T cell receptor beta chain was identified in a study of CD8+CD57+ T cells in acquired aplastic anemia. About the study: DNA recovered from sorted CD4+ and CD8+ cells had a mean of approximately 3.4 ug.

Study-wide findings and caveats: Patients showed no significant difference from controls in CD8+ Simpson's diversity.

The template used for profiling TCR beta VDJ and CDR3 was genomic DNA. TCRdb re-analysed the reads in MiXCR, keeping a single row per CDR3 protein. The sample carries 200,000 to 250,000 distinct CDR3 sequences, roughly 60% recorded once. Flow cytometry had shown expanded CD8+CD57+ cells in the patients chosen for sequencing. Severe acquired aplastic anemia was diagnosed in all patients. Patients had not yet gotten any therapy when their blood was taken for sampling. This clonotype was detected once. Its specificity is unknown. The clonotype comes from a human donor with aplastic anemia. Sequenced material: sorted CD4+, CD8+, or CD8+CD57+ T cells (not recorded which) from PBMCs.

The CDR3 region is CSERSRYPYEQFF. CDR3 sequence (DNA): TGCAGTGAGAGAAGCAGATACCCCTACGAGCAGTTCTTC. The chain is built from TRBV20-1 and TRBJ2-1; D is ambiguous. CDR3 length equals 13 residues. Germline loops: CDR1 DFQATT, CDR2 SNEGSKA (reference sequence). The V end lost 7 bases, the J end lost 10 bases, and 20 bases lay between the germline ends.